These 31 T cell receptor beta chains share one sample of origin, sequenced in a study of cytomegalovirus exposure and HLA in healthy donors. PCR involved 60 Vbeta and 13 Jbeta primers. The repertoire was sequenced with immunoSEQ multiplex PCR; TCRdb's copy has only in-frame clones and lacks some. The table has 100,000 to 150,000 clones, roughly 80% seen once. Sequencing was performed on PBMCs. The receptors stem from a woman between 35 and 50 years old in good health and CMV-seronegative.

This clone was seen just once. In DNA, the CDR3 is TGTGCCAGCAGCTTAGAGAAAGGGGGACTGTTTTTT. It codes for CASSLEKGGLFF. The chain employs TRBV7-9 and TRBJ1-4; maybe TRBD1 (6 bases). V was shortened by 1 base and J by 13 bases, with 10 bases between the two germline ends. CDR1 is SEHNR, CDR2 FQNEAQ, per germline (reference sequence). This CDR3 is built from 12 residues.

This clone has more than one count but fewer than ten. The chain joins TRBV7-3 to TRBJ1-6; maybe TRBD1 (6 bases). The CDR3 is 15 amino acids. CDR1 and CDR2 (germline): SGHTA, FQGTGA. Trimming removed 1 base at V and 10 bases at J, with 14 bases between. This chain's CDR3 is CASSLRPGEGSPLHF. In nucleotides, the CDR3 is TGTGCCAGCAGCTTAAGGCCAGGGGAGGGCTCACCCCTCCACTTT.

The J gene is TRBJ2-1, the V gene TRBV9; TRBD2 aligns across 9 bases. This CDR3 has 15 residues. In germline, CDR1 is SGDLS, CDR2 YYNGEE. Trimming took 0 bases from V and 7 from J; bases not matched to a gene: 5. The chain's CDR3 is CASSVVAGGSNEQFF. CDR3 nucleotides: TGTGCCAGCAGCGTAGTTGCGGGGGGGTCGAATGAGCAGTTCTTC.

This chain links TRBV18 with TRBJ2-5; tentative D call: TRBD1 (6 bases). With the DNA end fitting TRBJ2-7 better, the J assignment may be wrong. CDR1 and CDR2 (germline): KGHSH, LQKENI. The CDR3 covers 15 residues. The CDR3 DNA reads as TGTGCCAGCTCACGAGAGACAGGAGCACGTTACGAGCAGTACTTC. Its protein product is CASSRETGARYEQYF.

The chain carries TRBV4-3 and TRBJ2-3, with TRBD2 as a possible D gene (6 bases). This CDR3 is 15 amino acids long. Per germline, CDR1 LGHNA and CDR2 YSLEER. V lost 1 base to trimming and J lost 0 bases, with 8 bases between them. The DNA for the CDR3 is TGCGCCAGCAGCCAAGGACTAGTTAGCACAGATACGCAGTATTTT. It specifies CASSQGLVSTDTQYF.

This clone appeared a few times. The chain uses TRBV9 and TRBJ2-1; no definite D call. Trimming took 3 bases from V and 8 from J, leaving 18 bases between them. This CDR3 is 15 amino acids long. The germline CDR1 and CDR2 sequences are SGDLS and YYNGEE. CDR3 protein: CASSGVGVASDEQFF. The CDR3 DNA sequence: TGTGCCAGCAGCGGGGTCGGAGTGGCTTCCGATGAGCAGTTCTTC.

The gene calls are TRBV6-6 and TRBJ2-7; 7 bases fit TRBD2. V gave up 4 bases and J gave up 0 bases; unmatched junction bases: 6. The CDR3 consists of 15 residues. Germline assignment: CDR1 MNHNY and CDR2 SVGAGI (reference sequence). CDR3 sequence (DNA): TGTGCCAGCAGTTCCCCTAGCGGAGGCTCCTACGAGCAGTACTTC. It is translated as CASSSPSGGSYEQYF.

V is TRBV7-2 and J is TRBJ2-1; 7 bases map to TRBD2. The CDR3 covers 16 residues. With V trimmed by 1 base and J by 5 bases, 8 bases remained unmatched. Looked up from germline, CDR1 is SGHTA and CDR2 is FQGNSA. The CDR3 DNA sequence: TGTGCCAGCAGCTTAGGCGGACTAGGGGTAAACAATGAGCAGTTCTTC. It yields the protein CASSLGGLGVNNEQFF.

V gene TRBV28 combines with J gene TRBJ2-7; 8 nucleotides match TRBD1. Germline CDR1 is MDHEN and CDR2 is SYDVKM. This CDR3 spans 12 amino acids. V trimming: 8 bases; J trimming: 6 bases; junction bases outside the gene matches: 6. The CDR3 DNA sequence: TGTGCCAGCGGACAGGGATCCCGCGAGCAGTACTTC. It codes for CASGQGSREQYF.

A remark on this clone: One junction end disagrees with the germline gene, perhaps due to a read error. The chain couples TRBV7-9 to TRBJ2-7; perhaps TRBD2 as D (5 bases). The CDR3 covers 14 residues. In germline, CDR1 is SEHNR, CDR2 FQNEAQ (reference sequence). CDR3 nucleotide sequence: TGTTCCAGCAGCTTAGCGTTGCGGACCTACGAGCAGTACTTC. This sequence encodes CSSSLALRTYEQYF.

The CDR3 DNA reads as TGTGCCAGCAGCTACGCCGGGTCGGTCAACCAGCCCCAGCATTTT. Its translation: CASSYAGSVNQPQHF. The chain has TRBV7-9 and TRBJ1-5; D not resolved. The CDR3 runs 15 residues. V lost 4 bases, J lost 7 bases, and 17 bases lay in between. The germline CDR1 and CDR2 sequences are SEHNR and FQNEAQ (reference sequence). Based on the CDR3 plus reference TRBV7-9 and TRBJ1-5, the full variable domain is DTGVSQNPRHKITKRGQNVTFRCDPISEHNRLYWYRQTLGQGPEFLTYFQNEAQLEKSRLLSDRFSAERPKGSFSTLEIQRTEQGDSAMYLCASSYAGSVNQPQHFGDGTRLSIL.

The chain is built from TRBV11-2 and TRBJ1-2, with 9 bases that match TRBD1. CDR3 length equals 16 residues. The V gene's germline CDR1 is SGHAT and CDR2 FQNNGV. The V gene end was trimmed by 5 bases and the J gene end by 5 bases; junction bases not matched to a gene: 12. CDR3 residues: CASSHTRTGAQYGYTF. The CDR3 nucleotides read TGTGCCAGCAGCCACACCCGGACAGGGGCGCAGTATGGCTACACCTTC.

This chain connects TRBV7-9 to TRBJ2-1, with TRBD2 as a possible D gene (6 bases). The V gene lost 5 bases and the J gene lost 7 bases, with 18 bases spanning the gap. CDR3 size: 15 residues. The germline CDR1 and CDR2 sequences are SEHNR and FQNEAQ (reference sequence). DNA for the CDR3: TGTGCCAGCAGCCCGTTGGGGGGACCACGGAATGAGCAGTTCTTC. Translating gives CASSPLGGPRNEQFF.

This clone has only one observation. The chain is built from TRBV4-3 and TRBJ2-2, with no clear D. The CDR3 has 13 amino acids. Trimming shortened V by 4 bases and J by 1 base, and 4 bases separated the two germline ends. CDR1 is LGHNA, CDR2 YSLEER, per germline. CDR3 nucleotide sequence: TGCGCCAGCAGCCGGCAGAACACCGGGGAGCTGTTTTTT. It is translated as CASSRQNTGELFF.

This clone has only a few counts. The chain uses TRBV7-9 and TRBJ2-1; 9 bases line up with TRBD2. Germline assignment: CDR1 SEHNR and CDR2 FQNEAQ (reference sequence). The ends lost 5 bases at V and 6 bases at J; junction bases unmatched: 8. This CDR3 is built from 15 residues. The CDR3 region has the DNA TGTGCCAGCAGCCCAGGACGTAGCGGGGGCAATGAGCAGTTCTTC. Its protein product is CASSPGRSGGNEQFF.

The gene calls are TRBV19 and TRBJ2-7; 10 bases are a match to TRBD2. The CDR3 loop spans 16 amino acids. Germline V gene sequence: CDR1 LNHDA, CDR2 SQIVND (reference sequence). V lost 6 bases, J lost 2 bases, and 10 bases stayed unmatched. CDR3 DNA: TGTGCCAGTAGCCTAGCGGGAGTCCAGACCCCCTACGAGCAGTACTTC. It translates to CASSLAGVQTPYEQYF.

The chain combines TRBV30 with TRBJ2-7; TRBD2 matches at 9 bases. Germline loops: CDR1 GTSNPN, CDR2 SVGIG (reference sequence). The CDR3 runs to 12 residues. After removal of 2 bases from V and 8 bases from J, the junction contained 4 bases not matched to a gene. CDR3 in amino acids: CAWSSTSGKQYF. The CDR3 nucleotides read TGTGCCTGGAGTTCGACTAGCGGCAAGCAGTACTTC.

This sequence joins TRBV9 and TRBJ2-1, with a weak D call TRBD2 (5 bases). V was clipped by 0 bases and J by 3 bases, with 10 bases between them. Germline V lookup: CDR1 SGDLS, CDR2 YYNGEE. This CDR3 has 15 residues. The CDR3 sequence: CASSVGGSGYNEQFF. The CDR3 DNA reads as TGTGCCAGCAGCGTAGGAGGGAGCGGCTACAATGAGCAGTTCTTC.

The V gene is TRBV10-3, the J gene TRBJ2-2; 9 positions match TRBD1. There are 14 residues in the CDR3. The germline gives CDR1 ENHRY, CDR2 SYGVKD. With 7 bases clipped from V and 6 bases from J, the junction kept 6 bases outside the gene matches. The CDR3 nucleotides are TGTGCCATCACTGGGACAGGGCGAGCCGGGGAGCTGTTTTTT. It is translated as CAITGTGRAGELFF.

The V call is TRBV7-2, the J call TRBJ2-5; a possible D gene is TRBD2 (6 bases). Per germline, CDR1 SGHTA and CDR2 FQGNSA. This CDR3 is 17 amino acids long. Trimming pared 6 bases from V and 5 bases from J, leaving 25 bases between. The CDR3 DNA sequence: TGTGCCAGCAGTCGAACCGGTCGGGACTGGAGTTGGGAGACCCAGTACTTC. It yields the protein CASSRTGRDWSWETQYF.

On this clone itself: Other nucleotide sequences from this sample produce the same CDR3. The CDR3 DNA is TGCGCCAGCAGCGCTGGGACAGGCAATCAGCCCCAGCATTTT. As protein: CASSAGTGNQPQHF. The chain uses TRBV5-1 and TRBJ1-5; TRBD1 matches 7 bases. Germline CDR1 reads SGHRS; CDR2 reads YFSETQ. There are 14 residues in the CDR3. Trimming at V came to 4 bases and at J to 2 bases, leaving 3 bases not matched to a gene.

Written as DNA, the CDR3 is TGTGCCAGCAGCCGGAGTTACCACGGGACTTATGGTTCGGAGCAGTTCTTC. Translating it yields CASSRSYHGTYGSEQFF. The chain carries TRBV7-2 and TRBJ2-1, with a weak D call TRBD2 (6 bases). In germline, CDR1 is SGHTA, CDR2 FQGNSA. The CDR3 extends over 17 amino acids. With 5 bases removed from V and 10 bases from J, the gap between germline ends came to 27 bases.

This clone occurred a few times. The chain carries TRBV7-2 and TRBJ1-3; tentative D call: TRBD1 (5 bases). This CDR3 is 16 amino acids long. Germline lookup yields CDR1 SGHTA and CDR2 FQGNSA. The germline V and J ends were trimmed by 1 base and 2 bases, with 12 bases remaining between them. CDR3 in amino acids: CASSLDPTDPGNTIYF. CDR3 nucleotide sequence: TGTGCCAGCAGCTTAGATCCGACAGACCCTGGAAACACCATATATTTT.

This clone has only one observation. The CDR3, as DNA: TGCGCCAGCAGACTAGGACAGGGGGGCAATGAGCAGTTCTTC. It yields the protein CASRLGQGGNEQFF. The V call is TRBV5-1, the J call TRBJ2-1; 10 bases are shared with TRBD1. V shed 5 bases and J 6 bases; nucleotides not matched to a gene: 5. Germline loops: CDR1 SGHRS, CDR2 YFSETQ. CDR3 length: 14 amino acids.

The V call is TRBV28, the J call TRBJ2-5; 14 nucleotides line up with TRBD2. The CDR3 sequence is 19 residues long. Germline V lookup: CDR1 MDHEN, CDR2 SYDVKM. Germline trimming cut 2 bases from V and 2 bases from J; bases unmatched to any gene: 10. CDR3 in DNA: TGTGCCAGCAGTTTAACCGGGACTAGCGGGAGTGCCGTACAAGAGACCCAGTACTTC. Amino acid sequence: CASSLTGTSGSAVQETQYF.

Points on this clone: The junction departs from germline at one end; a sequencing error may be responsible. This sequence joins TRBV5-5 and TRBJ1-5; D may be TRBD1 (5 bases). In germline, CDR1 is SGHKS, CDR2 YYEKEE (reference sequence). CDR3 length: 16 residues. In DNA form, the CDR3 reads TGTGCCAGCAGCTTGGTACCCGGGCAGGGCAATCAGCCCCAACATTTT. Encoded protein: CASSLVPGQGNQPQHF.

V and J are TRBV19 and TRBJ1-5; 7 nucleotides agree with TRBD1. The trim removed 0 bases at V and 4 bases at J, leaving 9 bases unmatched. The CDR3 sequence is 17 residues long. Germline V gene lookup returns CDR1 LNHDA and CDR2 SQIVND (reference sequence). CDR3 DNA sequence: TGTGCCAGTAGTATAGATCAGGGGGTTCGCCTTAATCAGCCCCAGCATTTT. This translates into CASSIDQGVRLNQPQHF.

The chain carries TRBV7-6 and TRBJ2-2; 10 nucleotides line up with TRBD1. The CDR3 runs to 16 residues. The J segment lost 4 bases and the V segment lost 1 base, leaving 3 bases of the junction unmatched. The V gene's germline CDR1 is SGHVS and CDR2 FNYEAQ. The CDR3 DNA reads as TGTGCCAGCAGCTTAGGCGGGACAGGGGTCACCGGGGAGCTGTTTTTT. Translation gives CASSLGGTGVTGELFF.

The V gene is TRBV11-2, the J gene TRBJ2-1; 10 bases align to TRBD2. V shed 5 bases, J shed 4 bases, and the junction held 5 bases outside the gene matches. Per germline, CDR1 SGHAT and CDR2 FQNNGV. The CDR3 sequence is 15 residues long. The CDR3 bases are TGTGCCAGCAGCGAACTAGCGGGGCCTTACAATGAGCAGTTCTTC. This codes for CASSELAGPYNEQFF.

The CDR3 here is CASAVGGTNEKLFF. The CDR3 DNA follows: TGCGCCAGCGCAGTCGGAGGCACTAATGAAAAACTGTTTTTT. The rearrangement uses TRBV5-1 and TRBJ1-4; D gene ambiguous. Germline V gene data show CDR1 as SGHRS and CDR2 as YFSETQ. V was pared by 7 bases and J by 2 bases, with 12 bases between. CDR3 length equals 14 residues.

CDR3 DNA: TGTGCCAGCAGCTTGCTGGACAGGGGTTATGGCTACACCTTC. Translation: CASSLLDRGYGYTF. J is TRBJ1-2 and V is TRBV5-6, with 9 bases matching TRBD1. The CDR3 runs 14 residues. V lost 1 base to trimming and J lost 5 bases; unmatched junction nucleotides: 3. CDR1 is SGHDT, CDR2 YYEEEE, per germline.